The clone carrying this TCR beta chain has a single count. Only in-frame clones appear in the TCRdb table, and some are missing; sequencing was by immunoSEQ multiplex PCR. Of about 68,000 clones listed, over 80% were seen once; the top ten hold about 4.7%. The data derive from a study of Tregs in tolerant kidney transplant recipients. The CDR3 length is 13 residues. V lost 5 bases and J lost 4, with 10 bases in between. Germline loops: CDR1 SNHLY, CDR2 FYNNEI. The chain is built from TRBV2 and TRBJ2-3; D possibly uses TRBD1 or TRBD2 (5 bases each). This TCR derives from a human donor in good health. The sample taken for sequencing was CD4+ T cells from blood. Here the CDR3 DNA reads TGTGCCAGCAGTTTCCGGGGCCCAGATACGCAGTATTTT. Translated, it gives CASSFRGPDTQYF.